What follows are 10 T cell receptor beta chains derived from one specimen sequenced in a study of T cells in Graves' hyperthyroidism and ophthalmopathy. Template material for amplifying TCR beta CDR3 regions consisted of RNA transcripts. First-round RT-PCR targeting the TCR CDR3 was performed with the HTBI primer set. TCRdb redid the calling of the multiplex PCR reads with MiXCR, one entry per CDR3 protein. Of a few hundred thousand distinct CDR3 sequences in the sample, about 15% are singletons; the top ten hold 7.3%. What was sequenced was blood. These receptors all come from a woman aged 30 to 39 with Graves' hyperthyroidism.

This clonotype was seen a few times. The chain employs TRBV7-9 and TRBJ2-1; 8 nucleotides align to TRBD2. CDR3 length equals 16 residues. J gave up 4 bases and V 5 bases, and 10 bases lay outside the gene matches. From germline, CDR1 is SEHNR and CDR2 FQNEAQ (reference sequence). DNA for the CDR3: TGTGCCAGCAGCGACCTTAATCGGGAGGGATACAATGAGCAGTTCTTC. Amino acid sequence: CASSDLNREGYNEQFF.

In this sample, this clonotype turned up many times. The V gene is TRBV11-2, the J gene TRBJ2-1, with 10 bases aligning to TRBD2. The J segment lost 6 bases and the V segment lost 6 bases, leaving 8 bases of the junction unmatched. The germline CDR1 and CDR2 sequences are SGHAT and FQNNGV. CDR3 size: 15 residues. This chain's CDR3 is CASSRAGGPPNEQFF. CDR3 DNA sequence: TGTGCCAGCAGTCGAGCGGGAGGGCCCCCCAATGAGCAGTTCTTC. Full variable domain (rest looked up from reference TRBV11-2 and TRBJ2-1): EAGVAQSPRYKIIEKRQSVAFWCNPISGHATLYWYQQILGQGPKLLIQFQNNGVVDDSQLPKDRFSAERLKGVDSTLKIQPAKLEDSAVYLCASSRAGGPPNEQFFGPGTRLTVL.

The chain uses TRBV6-5 and TRBJ2-1, with TRBD2 matching 7 bases. The V and J ends lost 0 bases and 10 bases, in that order; junction bases with no gene match: 9. This CDR3 is built from 15 residues. Germline CDR1 MNHEY, CDR2 SVGAGI. The CDR3 DNA reads as TGTGCCAGCAGTTACTCGGCGGGAGACGCCACCGAGCAGTTCTTC. Its protein product is CASSYSAGDATEQFF.

This clonotype was recorded many times. This rearrangement joins TRBV6-1 to TRBJ2-7; TRBD2 matches 11 bases. The CDR3 has 16 amino acids. Germline assignment: CDR1 MNHNS and CDR2 SASEGT. The trim removed 6 bases at V and 0 bases at J, leaving 7 bases unmatched. The DNA of the CDR3 is TGTGCCAGCAGGAGACATAGCGGGAGGGCCTCCTACGAGCAGTACTTC. This encodes CASRRHSGRASYEQYF.

The sample holds many counts of this clonotype. The chain carries TRBV12-3 or TRBV12-4 and TRBJ2-7, with D possibly being TRBD1 or TRBD2 (5 bases each). Deletions cut 6 bases from V and 1 base from J, with 13 bases between. The CDR3 covers 14 residues. CDR3 in DNA: TGTGCCAGCAGCGCCGGGACGGCTTCCTACGAGCAGTACTTC. This encodes CASSAGTASYEQYF.

Only a few counts were recorded for this clonotype. This may be a read error: a much more frequent sequence differs by one nucleotide. The chain is built from TRBV2 and TRBJ1-2, with D hard to call. The CDR3 length is 14 residues. Germline V CDR1 and CDR2: SNHLY, FYNNEI. Trimming removed 8 bases from V and 8 bases from J, with 21 bases in between. CDR3 sequence reads: CASGATRTASGYTF. CDR3 nucleotides: TGTGCCAGCGGCGCTACCCGTACCGCAAGCGGCTACACCTTC.

There are a few counts of this clonotype. The chain employs TRBV7-2 and TRBJ1-6, with 7 bases lining up with TRBD1. Trimming removed 1 base from V and 2 bases from J; junction bases left unmatched: 2. The CDR3 is 16 amino acids. CDR1 is SGHTA and CDR2 is FQGNSA in the germline V gene. The CDR3 spells CASSLVQGAYNSPLHF. The CDR3 nucleotides are TGTGCCAGCAGCTTAGTCCAGGGGGCCTATAATTCACCCCTCCACTTT.

Details on this clonotype: A much bigger clone sits one base away, suggesting this may be a read error. The CDR3 reads CTSSLWSGGNYGYTF. The CDR3 region has the DNA TGTACCAGCAGCTTATGGTCAGGGGGAAACTATGGCTACACCTTC. This chain links TRBV7-2 with TRBJ1-2; 7 bases are shared with TRBD1. From germline, CDR1 is SGHTA and CDR2 FQGNSA. The CDR3 spans 15 residues. V lost 2 bases and J lost 2; bases outside the gene matches: 5.

This clonotype showed up many times. CDR3 bases: TGTGCCTGGAGCCCCGACAGGGAAGCTTTCTTT. It encodes CAWSPDREAFF. The gene calls are TRBV30 and TRBJ1-1; D is possibly TRBD1 (6 bases). This CDR3 is built from 11 residues. CDR1 GTSNPN and CDR2 SVGIG come from the germline V gene (reference sequence). V lost 3 bases, J lost 8 bases, and 10 bases lay in between.

This clonotype was recorded at least ten times. The chain links TRBV12-3 or TRBV12-4 to TRBJ1-5; 9 bases line up with TRBD1. J gave up 6 bases and V 3 bases, and 9 bases lay outside the gene matches. The CDR3 is made up of 16 amino acids. CDR3 DNA sequence: TGTGCCAGCAGTTTTTCGCCGACAGGGGGAAGTCAGCCCCAGCATTTT. It translates to CASSFSPTGGSQPQHF.